The 6 T cell receptor beta chains in this list originate from one sample, sequenced in a study of blood T cell repertoires in COVID-19. Produced via immunoSEQ multiplex PCR; TCRdb's table is partial and in-frame only. This sample has around 370,000 clones; around 90% occur once, and the top ten carry 6.5%. Sequenced input: peripheral blood. All receptors come from a man aged 18 to 29 with active or convalescent COVID-19.

J is TRBJ1-2 and V is TRBV4-1, with TRBD1 matching over 7 bases. Germline V gene sequence: CDR1 MGHRA, CDR2 YSYEKL. J was trimmed by 0 bases and V by 0 bases; bases with no gene match: 7. This CDR3 has 17 amino acids. CDR3 DNA sequence: TGCGCCAGCAGCCAAGATCAATGGGACAGTCCTAACTATGGCTACACCTTC. It translates to CASSQDQWDSPNYGYTF.

The V gene is TRBV19, the J gene TRBJ2-1; D unclear. The V gene lost 6 bases and the J gene lost 4 bases, with 4 bases spanning the gap. The CDR3 contains 11 residues. Germline V gene lookup returns CDR1 LNHDA and CDR2 SQIVND (reference sequence). The DNA for the CDR3 is TGTGCCAGTAGCTATTACAATGAGCAGTTCTTC. Protein product: CASSYYNEQFF.

The chain joins TRBV10-3 to TRBJ1-1; 8 bases are a match to TRBD1. V shed 5 bases and J 1 base; nucleotides not matched to a gene: 6. Germline assignment: CDR1 ENHRY and CDR2 SYGVKD. This CDR3 comprises 15 residues. The CDR3 sequence is CAISPGGARNTEAFF. Written as DNA, the CDR3 is TGTGCCATCAGTCCAGGGGGCGCAAGGAACACTGAAGCTTTCTTT.

V gene TRBV7-3 combines with J gene TRBJ2-3; the match to TRBD2 covers 15 bases. There are 17 residues in the CDR3. CDR1 is SGHTA and CDR2 is FQGTGA in the germline V gene. After removal of 5 bases from V and 6 bases from J, the junction contained 9 bases not matched to a gene. The CDR3, as DNA: TGTGCCAGCAGCCCCCGGACTAGCGGGGGGGCCCTGGATACGCAGTATTTT. The encoded protein is CASSPRTSGGALDTQYF.

The chain links TRBV19 to TRBJ2-5, with 14 bases that match TRBD2. This CDR3 has 15 amino acids. Germline assignment: CDR1 LNHDA and CDR2 SQIVND (reference sequence). The V segment lost 5 bases and the J segment 5 bases; nucleotides outside the gene matches: 4. The CDR3 bases are TGTGCCAGTAGTGATTGGACTAGCGGGAGGGAGACCCAGTACTTC. It is translated as CASSDWTSGRETQYF.

Regarding this clone: The sample holds other DNA sequences that translate to the same CDR3. The genes are TRBV6-5 and TRBJ1-5, with D perhaps TRBD1 (6 bases). This CDR3 has 14 residues. Trimming pared 5 bases from V and 2 bases from J, leaving 10 bases between. The germline gives CDR1 MNHEY, CDR2 SVGAGI. DNA for the CDR3: TGTGCCAGCAGTCGGGGGGCAGGCAATCAGCCCCAGCATTTT. Translated, it gives CASSRGAGNQPQHF.